One and the same sample provided the 25 T cell receptor beta chains below, sequenced in a study of regulatory T cells in long-lasting Graves disease. Construction of the TCR beta libraries employed iRepertoire HTBI primers in conjunction with Arm-PCR of CDR3 regions. One entry per CDR3 protein results from TCRdb running MiXCR on the multiplex PCR reads. The data show hundreds of thousands of distinct CDR3 sequences, about 16% seen once. Time point reported: newly diagnosed GD, antithyroid drugs for less than 3 months. TCR sequences were obtained from RNA taken from PBMCs. The same sample was also used in a study of T cells in Graves' hyperthyroidism and ophthalmopathy.

This material consisted of peripheral blood mononuclear cells (PBMCs), taken at new diagnosis, from a patient treated with antithyroid drugs. The origin of the receptors is a young woman with Graves disease.

This clonotype came up many times. The V gene is TRBV7-3, the J gene TRBJ2-7; 8 nucleotides line up with TRBD1. This CDR3 contains 15 residues. V shed 5 bases and J 5 bases; nucleotides not matched to a gene: 11. Per germline, CDR1 SGHTA and CDR2 FQGTGA. The CDR3 bases are TGTGCCAGCAGCCCCGCAGGGGGCGGTATCCACGAGCAGTACTTC. The encoded protein is CASSPAGGGIHEQYF.

There are many counts of this clonotype. The V and J genes are TRBV3-1 and TRBJ2-2; D might be TRBD1 (6 bases). Germline V gives CDR1 LGHDT, CDR2 YNNKEL (reference sequence). Deletions cut 3 bases from V and 7 bases from J, with 18 bases between. The CDR3 length is 16 residues. CDR3 sequence reads: CASSHRDNHVNGELFF. CDR3 coding DNA: TGTGCCAGCAGCCACCGGGACAACCATGTGAACGGGGAGCTGTTTTTT.

This clonotype has just a few counts. V gene TRBV5-6 combines with J gene TRBJ1-1, with D possibly being TRBD1 (6 bases). V was shortened by 3 bases and J by 12 bases, with 24 bases between the two germline ends. In germline, CDR1 is SGHDT, CDR2 YYEEEE. The CDR3 sequence is 15 residues long. The DNA of the CDR3 is TGTGCCAGCAGCTCAACGATGGTTACAGGGACCTTAACTTTCTTT. As protein: CASSSTMVTGTLTFF.

This clonotype occurred many times. The chain links TRBV20-1 to TRBJ2-3; perhaps D is TRBD1 or TRBD2 (6 bases each). The V and J ends lost 3 bases and 6 bases respectively, with 10 bases between them. Germline V gene sequence: CDR1 DFQATT, CDR2 SNEGSKA (reference sequence). The CDR3 sequence is 12 residues long. In DNA, the CDR3 is TGCAGTGCTAGCGGAGGGGGGGATACGCAGTATTTT. Translated, it gives CSASGGGDTQYF.

Here the CDR3 DNA reads TGCGCCAGCAGCCAAGTAACAGGTTCCTACGAGCAGTACTTC. Protein: CASSQVTGSYEQYF. The chain is built from TRBV4-1 and TRBJ2-7, with a weak D call TRBD1 (5 bases). The CDR3 extends over 14 amino acids. Looked up from germline, CDR1 is MGHRA and CDR2 is YSYEKL. V was shortened by 1 base and J by 1 base, with 8 bases between the two germline ends.

In this sample, this clonotype turned up a few times. The V gene is TRBV19, the J gene TRBJ1-5, with unresolved D. Trimming took 4 bases from V and 3 from J, leaving 7 bases between them. There are 13 residues in the CDR3. The germline CDR1 and CDR2 sequences are LNHDA and SQIVND (reference sequence). The CDR3 coding sequence is TGTGCCAGTAGTAATGAGGCCAATCAGCCCCAGCATTTT. Its translation: CASSNEANQPQHF.

V gene TRBV15 combines with J gene TRBJ2-5, with TRBD2 matching over 7 bases. Germline CDR1 is LNHNV and CDR2 is YYDKDF (reference sequence). After removal of 6 bases from V and 3 bases from J, the junction contained 4 bases not matched to a gene. CDR3 length: 13 amino acids. CDR3 DNA sequence: TGTGCCACCAGTATGAGCGGGGAAGAGACCCAGTACTTC. As protein: CATSMSGEETQYF.

The rearrangement joins TRBV20-1 to TRBJ2-1, with 7 bases that match TRBD2. CDR1 is DFQATT and CDR2 is SNEGSKA in the germline V gene (reference sequence). Unmatched junction bases numbered 8, after V lost 3 bases and J lost 3 bases. The CDR3 runs to 15 residues. The CDR3 here is CSASIRLAGYNEQFF. The DNA for the CDR3 is TGCAGTGCTAGTATCCGACTAGCTGGCTACAATGAGCAGTTCTTC.

This clonotype was counted ten times or more. This chain connects TRBV2 to TRBJ2-7, with 10 bases lining up with TRBD2. CDR1 and CDR2 (germline): SNHLY, FYNNEI. After removal of 8 bases from V and 2 bases from J, the junction contained 12 bases not matched to a gene. The CDR3 totals 16 residues. The CDR3 sequence: CASGILAGLPAYEQYF. CDR3 DNA: TGTGCCAGCGGGATACTAGCGGGATTACCGGCCTACGAGCAGTACTTC.

About this clonotype itself: A far larger clone differs by one base, so this is likely a read error. This chain links TRBV12-3 or TRBV12-4 with TRBJ2-1; 7 positions agree with TRBD2. The CDR3 sequence is 15 residues long. V was pared by 5 bases and J by 8 bases, with 12 bases of the junction left unmatched. The CDR3 reads CASSEWGGRVDEQFF. The CDR3 bases are TGTGCCAGCAGTGAGTGGGGCGGGAGAGTTGATGAGCAGTTCTTC.

This clonotype was seen at least ten times. The chain is built from TRBV28 and TRBJ2-3; D is possibly TRBD2 (6 bases). This CDR3 has 16 residues. CDR1 and CDR2 (germline): MDHEN, SYDVKM. V lost 8 bases and J lost 4, with 22 bases in between. The CDR3 reads CASPPTKRVSADTQYF. As DNA, the CDR3 is TGTGCCAGCCCCCCTACCAAGCGGGTTTCAGCAGATACGCAGTATTTT. Full variable domain (outside the CDR3, taken from reference TRBV28 and TRBJ2-3): DVKVTQSSRYLVKRTGEKVFLECVQDMDHENMFWYRQDPGLGLRLIYFSYDVKMKEKGDIPEGYSVSREKKERFSLILESASTNQTSMYLCASPPTKRVSADTQYFGPGTRLTVL.

J is TRBJ1-2 and V is TRBV5-8; unclear D gene. Germline CDR1 is SGHTS and CDR2 is YDEGEE. V was pared by 0 bases and J by 4 bases, with 7 bases between. CDR3 length: 13 amino acids. Here the CDR3 reads CASSLGVSYGYTF. For the CDR3, the DNA is TGTGCCAGCAGCTTGGGCGTATCCTATGGCTACACCTTC.

In this sample, this clonotype turned up a few times. V is TRBV24-1 and J is TRBJ2-1, with TRBD1 identical over 9 bases. Germline CDR1 reads KGHDR; CDR2 reads SFDVKD. This CDR3 has 16 amino acids. Trimming cost V 4 bases and J 3 bases; bases outside gene matches: 6. The CDR3 DNA reads TGTGCCACCAGTGACTTGGGACAGGGTCTCTACAATGAGCAGTTCTTC. Protein product: CATSDLGQGLYNEQFF.

The gene calls are TRBV7-9 and TRBJ1-6; no definite D call. The CDR3 has 17 residues. Deletions cut 4 bases from V and 7 bases from J, with 20 bases between. CDR1 and CDR2 from the germline V gene are SEHNR and FQNEAQ (reference sequence). The CDR3 loop reads CASSSRADGIPNSPLHF. The CDR3 DNA is TGTGCCAGCAGCTCGAGGGCAGACGGGATTCCCAATTCACCCCTCCACTTT.

The chain couples TRBV5-1 to TRBJ2-7; unclear D gene. V lost 3 bases, J lost 5 bases, and 18 bases lay in between. This CDR3 comprises 15 residues. Germline V gene data show CDR1 as SGHRS and CDR2 as YFSETQ. The CDR3 is CASSSHGLLRDEQYF. CDR3 DNA: TGCGCCAGCAGCTCTCACGGGCTTCTTAGGGACGAGCAGTACTTC.

This clonotype was observed a few times. The chain couples TRBV29-1 to TRBJ2-1; D is uncertain. CDR1 SQVTM and CDR2 ANQGSEA come from the germline V gene. V dropped 2 bases and J dropped 7 bases, with 12 bases sitting between them. The CDR3 has 13 residues. This chain's CDR3 is CSVEQAPWNEQFF. The CDR3 DNA sequence: TGCAGCGTTGAACAGGCCCCTTGGAATGAGCAGTTCTTC.

This clonotype was seen ten or more times. V and J are TRBV6-5 and TRBJ1-1; the D gene is possibly TRBD1 (5 bases). The V gene's germline CDR1 is MNHEY and CDR2 SVGAGI. The CDR3 has 16 amino acids. V was cut by 2 bases and J by 1 base, with 14 bases left in between. The CDR3 bases are TGTGCCAGCAGTTACCCCGGAGGGGCGGGGAACACTGAAGCTTTCTTT. Translation: CASSYPGGAGNTEAFF.

As for this clonotype: One junction end does not reproduce the germline sequence, and a read error may be involved. The chain recombines TRBV25-1 with TRBJ2-7; 7 bases agree with TRBD2. The germline V gene has CDR1 MGHDK and CDR2 SYGVNS. The CDR3 is 14 residues long. The CDR3 nucleotides read TGTGCCAGCAGTGACGGCGGGAGCTCCTGCGAGCAGTACTTC. Translation: CASSDGGSSCEQYF.

This clonotype was counted only a few times. The chain couples TRBV20-1 to TRBJ2-5; the match to TRBD2 covers 11 bases. The CDR3 loop spans 17 amino acids. Germline lookup yields CDR1 DFQATT and CDR2 SNEGSKA (reference sequence). The junction had 19 bases not matched to a gene; V was cut back by 8 bases and J by 5 bases. CDR3: CSSKTGVAGGPRETQYF. The CDR3 DNA is TGCAGTTCCAAGACAGGGGTAGCGGGAGGGCCGAGGGAGACCCAGTACTTC.

Ten or more counts support this clonotype. J is TRBJ1-4 and V is TRBV30; D is unclear. Trimming cost V 3 bases and J 3 bases, with 5 bases left between them. Germline CDR1 and CDR2: GTSNPN and SVGIG (reference sequence). The CDR3 is made up of 12 amino acids. The CDR3 loop is CAWSRSNEKLFF. The CDR3 region has the DNA TGTGCCTGGAGCAGGTCTAATGAAAAACTGTTTTTT.

The chain couples TRBV20-1 to TRBJ2-7, with a tentative D call TRBD2 (5 bases). Trimming stripped 5 bases from V and 6 bases from J, with 8 bases between. CDR1 and CDR2 from the germline V gene are DFQATT and SNEGSKA (reference sequence). This CDR3 is built from 10 residues. Here the CDR3 DNA reads TGCAGTGCTCAGGCGGGCGAGCAGTACTTC. This translates into CSAQAGEQYF.

This clonotype has just a few counts. V and J are TRBV28 and TRBJ1-2; possibly TRBD1 for D (5 bases). The V gene lost 4 bases and the J gene lost 7 bases, with 10 bases spanning the gap. Germline V gives CDR1 MDHEN, CDR2 SYDVKM. The CDR3 runs to 12 residues. The CDR3 reads CASSSRTSGYTF. The DNA for the CDR3 is TGTGCCAGCAGTTCTAGGACATCTGGCTACACCTTC.

This clonotype was counted many times. V is TRBV28 and J is TRBJ1-2, with 7 nucleotides matching TRBD1. V shed 5 bases and J 7 bases; nucleotides not matched to a gene: 19. This CDR3 comprises 17 residues. The germline gives CDR1 MDHEN, CDR2 SYDVKM. The CDR3 DNA reads TGTGCCAGCAGTAAAAGGGGGGACAGCTCGTTCCGTGGTGGCTACACCTTC. Residues: CASSKRGDSSFRGGYTF.

This clonotype was seen repeatedly, ten times or more. The chain has TRBV2 and TRBJ2-3, with a possible D match to TRBD1 (5 bases). Germline V gene lookup returns CDR1 SNHLY and CDR2 FYNNEI. The ends were cut back, 4 bases at V and 7 bases at J, with 9 bases in the middle. CDR3 length equals 12 residues. The CDR3, as DNA: TGTGCCAGCAGTGTTACAGGAAATACGCAGTATTTT. This encodes CASSVTGNTQYF.

As to this clonotype: A much larger clone sits a single nucleotide away, making a read error possible. The CDR3 region has the DNA TGTGTCAGCAGCCCGATGGCAGGGGATGTTGGCTACACCTTC. Amino acids: CVSSPMAGDVGYTF. V usage is TRBV3-1 and J usage is TRBJ1-2, with D possibly TRBD1 on 6 matching bases. The CDR3 contains 14 residues. Germline V gene sequence: CDR1 LGHDT, CDR2 YNNKEL (reference sequence).